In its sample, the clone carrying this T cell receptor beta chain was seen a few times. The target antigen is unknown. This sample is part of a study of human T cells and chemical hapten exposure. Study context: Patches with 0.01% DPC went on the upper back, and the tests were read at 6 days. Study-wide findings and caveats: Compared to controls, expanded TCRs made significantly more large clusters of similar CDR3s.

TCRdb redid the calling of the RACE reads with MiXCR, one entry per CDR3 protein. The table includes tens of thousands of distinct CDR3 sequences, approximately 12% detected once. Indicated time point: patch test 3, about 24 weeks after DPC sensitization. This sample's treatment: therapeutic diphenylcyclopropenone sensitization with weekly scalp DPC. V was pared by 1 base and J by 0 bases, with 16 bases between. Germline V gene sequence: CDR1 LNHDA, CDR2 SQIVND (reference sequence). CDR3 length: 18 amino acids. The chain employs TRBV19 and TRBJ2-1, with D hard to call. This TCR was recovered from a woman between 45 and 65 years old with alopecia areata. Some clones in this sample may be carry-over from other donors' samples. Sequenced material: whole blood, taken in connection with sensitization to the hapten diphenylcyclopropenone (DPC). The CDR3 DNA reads TGTGCCAGTAGTATAGGACCCCGGGCTGTTAGCTCCTACAATGAGCAGTTCTTC. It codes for CASSIGPRAVSSYNEQFF.